A single T cell receptor beta chain is shown here with its context. Original processing methods: Estimation of nucleated cell counts was performed using reference gene primer amplification. Repertoires were generated with immunoSEQ multiplex PCR, while TCRdb's copy carries only in-frame clones and drops some. V and J calls and clone size are those listed in that table; D and trimming were worked out from the DNA. This table holds over 200,000 clones, roughly 79% found once. These data are taken from a study of blood T cell repertoires in COVID-19. Turning to the study itself: Donors in the United States, Italy and Spain gave samples during acute or convalescent COVID-19.

V lost 4 bases, J lost 7 bases, and 7 bases stayed unmatched. The length of the CDR3 is 14 residues. Per germline, CDR1 SGHNT and CDR2 YYREEE (reference sequence). Ages ranged from about 18 to 100 years, with residence in some 25 US areas. Clinical history as reported by participants underpinned cohort assignment. The V gene is TRBV5-4, the J gene TRBJ1-5, with 8 bases identical to TRBD1. The source is a man aged 40-49 years who had recovered from COVID-19. The sequencing sample was made of PBMCs or T cells enriched from blood (not recorded which). The CDR3, as DNA: TGTGCCAGCAGCAGGCAGGGGGCCTGGCAGCCCCAGCATTTT. It specifies CASSRQGAWQPQHF.